What follows are 18 T cell receptor beta chains derived from one specimen sequenced in a study of cytomegalovirus exposure and HLA in healthy donors. Libraries were prepared by immunoSEQ multiplex PCR; TCRdb keeps only in-frame clonotypes and omits some of them. The table records tens of thousands of clones, 85% to 95% of them present only once. Sample: PBMCs. The receptors were sampled from a man in his late teens or twenties in good health and CMV-seropositive.

The genes are TRBV30 and TRBJ2-1; TRBD2 agrees at 7 bases. The junction had 8 bases not matched to a gene; V was cut back by 0 bases and J by 3 bases. Germline CDR1 is GTSNPN and CDR2 is SVGIG (reference sequence). The CDR3 is made up of 16 amino acids. In DNA, the CDR3 is TGTGCCTGGAGTGTAGGGGCTAGCGGAGACTACAATGAGCAGTTCTTC. It encodes CAWSVGASGDYNEQFF.

V usage is TRBV9 and J usage is TRBJ1-5; 9 bases line up with TRBD1. Looked up from germline, CDR1 is SGDLS and CDR2 is YYNGEE. With 3 bases clipped from V and 8 bases from J, the junction kept 9 bases outside the gene matches. CDR3 size: 15 residues. The CDR3 here is CASSAGGDRAEPQHF. In nucleotides, the CDR3 is TGTGCCAGCAGCGCGGGTGGGGACAGGGCTGAGCCCCAGCATTTT.

The genes are TRBV7-6 and TRBJ2-1; D perhaps matches TRBD1 (6 bases). V lost 5 bases and J lost 9, with 17 bases in between. The CDR3 extends over 14 amino acids. The germline CDR1 and CDR2 sequences are SGHVS and FNYEAQ. This CDR3 reads CASSRQGQGVEQFF. The CDR3 region has the DNA TGTGCCAGCAGCCGCCAGGGGCAGGGCGTTGAGCAGTTCTTC.

The chain carries TRBV27 and TRBJ2-4, with 7 bases lining up with TRBD2. CDR3 length: 14 amino acids. V shed 8 bases and J 5 bases; nucleotides not matched to a gene: 9. From germline, CDR1 is MNHEY and CDR2 SMNVEV (reference sequence). The CDR3 nucleotides are TGTGCCAGCGCTGATCCGGGACTACAAAACATTCAGTACTTC. This translates into CASADPGLQNIQYF.

The rearrangement uses TRBV6-6 and TRBJ2-5, with D possibly being TRBD2 (6 bases). Trimming left V 2 bases short and J 12 bases short, with 10 bases between. The CDR3 extends over 11 amino acids. Germline CDR1 reads MNHNY; CDR2 reads SVGAGI (reference sequence). The CDR3 region is CASSYAGLEYF. CDR3 nucleotides: TGTGCCAGCAGTTACGCGGGACTGGAGTACTTC.

V gene TRBV7-8 combines with J gene TRBJ2-1, with 9 bases identical to TRBD2. The germline V gene has CDR1 SGHVS and CDR2 FQNEAQ. The CDR3 is 17 residues long. J gave up 7 bases and V 3 bases, and 13 bases lay outside the gene matches. The CDR3 region has the DNA TGTGCCAGCAGCTTTCTACTACTAGCGGGTAGGGAGAATGAGCAGTTCTTC. This encodes CASSFLLLAGRENEQFF.

The chain uses TRBV9 and TRBJ2-1; 9 bases line up with TRBD2. Germline V gives CDR1 SGDLS, CDR2 YYNGEE. CDR3 length: 14 residues. V gave up 3 bases and J gave up 8 bases; unmatched junction bases: 6. CDR3 DNA: TGTGCCAGCAGCGCGCGGGAGGGCCGGGATGAGCAGTTCTTC. Amino acid sequence: CASSAREGRDEQFF.

The J gene is TRBJ1-1, the V gene TRBV5-6; 7 nucleotides line up with TRBD1. There are 17 residues in the CDR3. Germline V CDR1 and CDR2: SGHDT, YYEEEE. Trimming removed 0 bases from V and 0 bases from J; junction bases left unmatched: 8. CDR3 nucleotides: TGTGCCAGCAGCTTGGGAGGGGGCTTGGGAATGAACACTGAAGCTTTCTTT. It encodes CASSLGGGLGMNTEAFF.

The DNA for the CDR3 is TGTGCCATCAGTGAGTCAAGAGACAGCTCTAGCAATCAGCCCCAGCATTTT. It encodes CAISESRDSSSNQPQHF. The chain uses TRBV10-3 and TRBJ1-5; tentative D call: TRBD1 (5 bases). V dropped 0 bases and J dropped 0 bases, with 12 bases sitting between them. The CDR3 covers 17 residues. CDR1 is ENHRY, CDR2 SYGVKD, per germline.

This chain links TRBV9 with TRBJ2-1, with 7 bases identical to TRBD2. Germline V gene lookup returns CDR1 SGDLS and CDR2 YYNGEE. V lost 1 base and J lost 0; bases outside the gene matches: 4. CDR3 size: 16 residues. The CDR3 loop is CASSVKGGSSYNEQFF. The CDR3 DNA follows: TGTGCCAGCAGCGTAAAAGGCGGGAGCTCCTACAATGAGCAGTTCTTC. Supplemented by reference TRBV9 and TRBJ2-1, the full variable domain reads DSGVTQTPKHLITATGQRVTLRCSPRSGDLSVYWYQQSLDQGLQFLIQYYNGEERAKGNILERFSAQQFPDLHSELNLSSLELGDSALYFCASSVKGGSSYNEQFFGPGTRLTVL.

This chain joins TRBV6-6 and TRBJ2-1; 12 bases line up with TRBD2. J lost 8 bases, V lost 5 bases, and 7 bases had no gene match. This CDR3 is 15 amino acids long. The V gene's germline CDR1 is MNHNY and CDR2 SVGAGI (reference sequence). The CDR3 protein is CASSPLAGGSDEQFF. Here the CDR3 DNA reads TGTGCCAGCAGTCCTCTAGCGGGGGGGAGCGATGAGCAGTTCTTC.

Of note for this clone: Relative to the germline gene, one junction end is altered; a read error may explain this. The chain recombines TRBV5-1 with TRBJ1-4; D ambiguous. This CDR3 is built from 13 residues. Germline loops: CDR1 SGHRS, CDR2 YFSETQ. DNA of the CDR3: TGCGCCAGCAGCTTGTCTCTGGCAGGAAAAACTGTTTTT. Translated: CASSLSLAGKTVF.

The gene calls are TRBV28 and TRBJ2-5; D uncertain. The CDR3 is 12 amino acids. CDR1 is MDHEN, CDR2 SYDVKM, per germline. Trimming pared 2 bases from V and 4 bases from J, leaving 5 bases between. CDR3 DNA sequence: TGTGCCAGCAGTTTACCCCGAGAGACCCAGTACTTC. It yields the protein CASSLPRETQYF.

This clone appeared a single time. This chain links TRBV19 with TRBJ1-2; TRBD1 is a possible D gene (5 bases). The CDR3 covers 15 residues. CDR1 and CDR2 (germline): LNHDA, SQIVND (reference sequence). Trimming shortened V by 6 bases and J by 1 base, and 15 bases separated the two germline ends. The CDR3 DNA is TGTGCCAGTAGCATCACTGGGGGGATTAACTATGGCTACACCTTC. It codes for CASSITGGINYGYTF. Supplemented by reference TRBV19 and TRBJ1-2, the full variable domain reads DGGITQSPKYLFRKEGQNVTLSCEQNLNHDAMYWYRQDPGQGLRLIYYSQIVNDFQKGDIAEGYSVSREKKESFPLTVTSAQKNPTAFYLCASSITGGINYGYTFGSGTRLTVV.

This clone was recorded only once. The chain couples TRBV6-1 to TRBJ2-3, with D possibly matching TRBD1 (6 bases). V lost 6 bases and J lost 0, with 10 bases in between. Germline-derived CDR1 and CDR2 are MNHNS and SASEGT. The CDR3 has 14 amino acids. The CDR3 nucleotides are TGTGCCAGCAGGACAGGTTCTAGCACAGATACGCAGTATTTT. It specifies CASRTGSSTDTQYF.

The chain employs TRBV28 and TRBJ2-5, with D unresolved. Between the trimmed V and J ends, which lost 7 bases and 5 bases, there was a span of 17 bases. Germline values: CDR1 MDHEN, CDR2 SYDVKM. CDR3 length: 14 amino acids. The CDR3 DNA follows: TGTGCCAGCACCACACCTCGGGTCGGGGAGACCCAGTACTTC. Amino acids: CASTTPRVGETQYF. The whole variable domain, remainder taken from reference TRBV28 and TRBJ2-5, is DVKVTQSSRYLVKRTGEKVFLECVQDMDHENMFWYRQDPGLGLRLIYFSYDVKMKEKGDIPEGYSVSREKKERFSLILESASTNQTSMYLCASTTPRVGETQYFGPGTRLLVL.

The V gene is TRBV2, the J gene TRBJ2-7, with 10 bases identical to TRBD1. CDR1 is SNHLY, CDR2 FYNNEI, per germline. There are 13 residues in the CDR3. With V trimmed by 10 bases and J by 5 bases, 8 bases remained unmatched. The CDR3 protein is CATRDRGLDEQYF. The CDR3 nucleotides are TGTGCCACCCGGGACAGGGGTCTCGACGAGCAGTACTTC. The full variable domain, with the rest looked up from reference TRBV2 and TRBJ2-7, is EPEVTQTPSHQVTQMGQEVILRCVPISNHLYFYWYRQILGQKVEFLVSFYNNEISEKSEIFDDQFSVERPDGSNFTLKIRSTKLEDSAMYFCATRDRGLDEQYFGPGTRLTVT.

The genes are TRBV5-1 and TRBJ2-1; 9 nucleotides agree with TRBD2. Germline trimming cut 1 base from V and 9 bases from J; bases unmatched to any gene: 8. This CDR3 has 15 amino acids. Looked up from germline, CDR1 is SGHRS and CDR2 is YFSETQ. The CDR3 DNA sequence: TGCGCCAGCAGCTTGTATGCTAGCGGGACAAGTGAGCAGTTCTTC. Translated: CASSLYASGTSEQFF.